This T cell receptor beta chain was sequenced for a study of T cell responses to AZD1222 COVID-19 vaccine. Study observations and caveats: Baseline testing showed seropositivity in only six or seven AZD1222 recipients.

Worth noting for this clone: What it binds is not known.

CDR1 is SGHNT and CDR2 is YYREEE in the germline V gene (reference sequence). The CDR3 has 12 residues. The germline V and J ends were trimmed by 4 bases and 6 bases, with 7 bases remaining between them. Clones were sequenced by immunoSEQ multiplex PCR, and TCRdb holds only the in-frame ones, with some missing. The data hold tens of thousands of clones, with over 85% observed a single time. The chain combines TRBV5-4 with TRBJ2-2; D not resolved. Sequenced material: peripheral blood, taken on day 0 of AZD1222 vaccination. The clonotype was recovered from an adult in good health. The CDR3 region is CASSPLAGELFF. CDR3 bases: TGTGCCAGCAGCCCTCTCGCCGGGGAGCTGTTTTTT.